The T cell receptor (beta chain) described here comes from a study of cytomegalovirus exposure and HLA in healthy donors. Whole-study context: Of the donors genotyped, 300 to 500 in all, 75% to 85% fell in the Caucasian-associated ancestry cluster.

Concerning this clone: Its antigen is unidentified.

Germline-derived CDR1 and CDR2 are SGHRS and YFSETQ. The CDR3 has 16 amino acids. V lost 3 bases and J lost 6; bases outside the gene matches: 14. Researchers ran the PCR with 60 Vbeta and 13 Jbeta primers. Assay: immunoSEQ multiplex PCR; the TCRdb copy retains only in-frame clones and omits some. This table holds more than 50,000 clones, roughly 77% found once. General study results and limits: The productive fraction for most TCR beta V segments was about 87% or about 30% in an earlier analysis. Per published reports, the classifier diagnosed cytomegalovirus status with high specificity and sensitivity.

The V gene is TRBV5-1, the J gene TRBJ2-7, with 8 bases identical to TRBD2. Sequenced: PBMCs. This receptor was taken from a female donor in good health and CMV-seronegative. The CDR3 protein is CASSSISRAGAREQYF. In DNA form, the CDR3 reads TGCGCCAGCAGCTCCATCTCCCGAGCGGGAGCTCGCGAGCAGTACTTC.